The TCR beta chain described here comes from a study of shared clonotypes between healthy human individuals. Findings of the study overall: The four-donor shared clonotypes exceeded non-shared clonotypes in generation probability, with non-shared ones scoring lower.

In this sample, this clone turned up a few times. No antigen is known for it. Here immunoSEQ multiplex PCR was the method, and the copy in TCRdb shows in-frame clones only, minus some. This table has a few million clones, 80% to 95% appearing once. The CDR3 is made up of 16 amino acids. CDR1 is SGHRS, CDR2 YFSETQ, per germline. V was pared by 0 bases and J by 0 bases, with 6 bases of the junction left unmatched. The chain combines TRBV5-1 with TRBJ2-7; the match to TRBD1 covers 7 bases. This receptor was obtained from a man younger than 35 in good health. Some clones in this sample may be carry-over from other donors' samples. Sequencing used naive CD4+ T cells from PBMCs. The subset here: CD45RA+ positively selected. CDR3 nucleotides: TGCGCCAGCAGCTTGGCCCCAACAGGGGTCTCCTACGAGCAGTACTTC. Translated, it gives CASSLAPTGVSYEQYF.